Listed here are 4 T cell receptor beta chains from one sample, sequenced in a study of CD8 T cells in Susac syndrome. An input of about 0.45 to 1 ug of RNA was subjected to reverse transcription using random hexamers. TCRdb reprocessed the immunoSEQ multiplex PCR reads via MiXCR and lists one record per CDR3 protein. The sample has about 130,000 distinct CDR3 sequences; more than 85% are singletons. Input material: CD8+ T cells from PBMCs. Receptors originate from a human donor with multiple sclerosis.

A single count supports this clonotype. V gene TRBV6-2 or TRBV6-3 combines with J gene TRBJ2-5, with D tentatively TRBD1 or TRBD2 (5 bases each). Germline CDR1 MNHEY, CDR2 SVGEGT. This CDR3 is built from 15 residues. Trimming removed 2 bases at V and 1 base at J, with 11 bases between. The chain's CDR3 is CASSYEGWTQETQYF. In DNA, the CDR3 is TGTGCCAGCAGTTACGAGGGGTGGACCCAAGAGACCCAGTACTTC.

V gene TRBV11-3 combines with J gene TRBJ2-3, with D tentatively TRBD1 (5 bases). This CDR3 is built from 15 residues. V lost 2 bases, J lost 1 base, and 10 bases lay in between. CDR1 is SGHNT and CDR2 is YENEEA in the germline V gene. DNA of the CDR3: TGTGCCAGCAGCTTAATCGGACACCGCACAGATACGCAGTATTTT. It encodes CASSLIGHRTDTQYF.

The chain's CDR3 is CASRGLAGPYNEQFF. For the CDR3, the DNA is TGTGCCAGCAGGGGACTAGCGGGACCCTACAATGAGCAGTTCTTC. The chain joins TRBV2 to TRBJ2-1; 13 bases fit TRBD2. The CDR3 totals 15 residues. Looked up from germline, CDR1 is SNHLY and CDR2 is FYNNEI. V was clipped by 6 bases and J by 2 bases; unmatched bases: 1.

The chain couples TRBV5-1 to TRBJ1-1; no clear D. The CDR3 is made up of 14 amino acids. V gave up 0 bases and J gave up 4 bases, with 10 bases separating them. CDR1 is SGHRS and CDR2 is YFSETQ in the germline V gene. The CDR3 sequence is CASSLARGSTEAFF. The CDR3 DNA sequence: TGCGCCAGCAGCTTGGCCAGAGGGAGCACTGAAGCTTTCTTT.